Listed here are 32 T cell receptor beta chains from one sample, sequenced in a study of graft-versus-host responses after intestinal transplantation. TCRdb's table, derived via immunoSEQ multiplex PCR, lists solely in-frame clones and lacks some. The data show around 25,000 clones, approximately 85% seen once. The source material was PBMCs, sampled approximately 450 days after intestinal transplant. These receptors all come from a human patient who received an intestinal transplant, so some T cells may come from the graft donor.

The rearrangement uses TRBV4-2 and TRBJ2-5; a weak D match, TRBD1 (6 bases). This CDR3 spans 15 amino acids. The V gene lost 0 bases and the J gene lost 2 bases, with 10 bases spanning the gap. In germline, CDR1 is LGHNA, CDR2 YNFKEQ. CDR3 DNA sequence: TGTGCCAGCAGCCAAGAGCAGGGGCAACAAGAGACCCAGTACTTC. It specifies CASSQEQGQQETQYF.

CDR3 region: CASYHTGGEDTQYF. The CDR3 bases are TGTGCCAGCTACCACACAGGAGGAGAGGATACGCAGTATTTT. V is TRBV5-8 and J is TRBJ2-3; either TRBD1 or TRBD2 may supply D (5 bases each). Germline CDR1 reads SGHTS; CDR2 reads YDEGEE. This CDR3 is 14 amino acids long. The V end lost 7 bases, the J end lost 6 bases, and 18 bases lay between the germline ends.

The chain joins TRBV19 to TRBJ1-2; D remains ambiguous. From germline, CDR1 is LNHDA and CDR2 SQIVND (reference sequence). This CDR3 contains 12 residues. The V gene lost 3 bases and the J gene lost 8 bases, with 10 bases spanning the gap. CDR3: CASSIRERGYTF. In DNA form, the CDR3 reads TGTGCCAGTAGTATCCGCGAAAGGGGCTACACCTTC.

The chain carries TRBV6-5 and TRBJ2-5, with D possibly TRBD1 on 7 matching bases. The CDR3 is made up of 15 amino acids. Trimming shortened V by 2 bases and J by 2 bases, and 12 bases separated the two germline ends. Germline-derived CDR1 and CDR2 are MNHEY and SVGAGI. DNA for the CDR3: TGTGCCAGCAGTTACGGCAGGGGGAGGCAAGAGACCCAGTACTTC. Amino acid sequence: CASSYGRGRQETQYF.

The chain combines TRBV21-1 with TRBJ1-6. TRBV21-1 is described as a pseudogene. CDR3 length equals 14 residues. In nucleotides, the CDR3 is TGTGCCAAATGGCGGAGCTCCTATAATTCACCCCTCCACTTT. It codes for CAKWRSSYNSPLHF.

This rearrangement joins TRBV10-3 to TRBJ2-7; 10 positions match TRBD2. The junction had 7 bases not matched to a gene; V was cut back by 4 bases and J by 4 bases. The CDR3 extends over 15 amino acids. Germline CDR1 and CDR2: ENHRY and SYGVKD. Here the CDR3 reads CAISGLAGVGYEQYF. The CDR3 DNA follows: TGTGCCATCAGTGGGCTAGCGGGAGTAGGGTACGAGCAGTACTTC.

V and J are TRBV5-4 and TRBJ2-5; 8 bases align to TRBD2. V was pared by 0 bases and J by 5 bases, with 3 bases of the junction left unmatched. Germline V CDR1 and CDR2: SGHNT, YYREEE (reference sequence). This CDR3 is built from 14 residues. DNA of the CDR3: TGTGCCAGCAGCTTGGGTAGCGGGACTGAGACCCAGTACTTC. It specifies CASSLGSGTETQYF.

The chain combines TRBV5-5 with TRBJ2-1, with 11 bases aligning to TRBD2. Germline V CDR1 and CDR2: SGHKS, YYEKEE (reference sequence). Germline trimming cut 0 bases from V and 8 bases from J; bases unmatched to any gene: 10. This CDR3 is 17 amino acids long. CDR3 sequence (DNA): TGTGCCAGCAGCTTGGCCCTAGCGGGAGGCCCGAGAGATGAGCAGTTCTTC. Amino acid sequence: CASSLALAGGPRDEQFF. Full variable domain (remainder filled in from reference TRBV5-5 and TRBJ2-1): DAGVTQSPTHLIKTRGQQVTLRCSPISGHKSVSWYQQVLGQGPQFIFQYYEKEERGRGNFPDRFSARQFPNYSSELNVNALLLGDSALYLCASSLALAGGPRDEQFFGPGTRLTVL.

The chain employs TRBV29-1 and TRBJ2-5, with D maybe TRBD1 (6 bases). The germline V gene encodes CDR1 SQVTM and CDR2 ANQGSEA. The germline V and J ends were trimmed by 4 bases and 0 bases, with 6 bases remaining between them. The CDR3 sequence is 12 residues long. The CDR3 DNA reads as TGCAGCGTTGCAGGGGACCAAGAGACCCAGTACTTC. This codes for CSVAGDQETQYF.

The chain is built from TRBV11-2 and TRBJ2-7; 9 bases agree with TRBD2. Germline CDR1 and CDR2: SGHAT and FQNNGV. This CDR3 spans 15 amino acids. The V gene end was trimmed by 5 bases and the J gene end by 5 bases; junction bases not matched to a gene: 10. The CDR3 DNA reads TGTGCCAGCAGCCAAAATAGCGGGAGTCTCGACGAGCAGTACTTC. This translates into CASSQNSGSLDEQYF.

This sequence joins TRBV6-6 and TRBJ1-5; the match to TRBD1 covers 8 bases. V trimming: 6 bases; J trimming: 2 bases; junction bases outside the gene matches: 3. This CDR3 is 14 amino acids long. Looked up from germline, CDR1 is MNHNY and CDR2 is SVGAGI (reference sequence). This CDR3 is CASRDRGGNQPQHF. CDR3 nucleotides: TGTGCCAGCAGAGACAGGGGAGGCAATCAGCCCCAGCATTTT.

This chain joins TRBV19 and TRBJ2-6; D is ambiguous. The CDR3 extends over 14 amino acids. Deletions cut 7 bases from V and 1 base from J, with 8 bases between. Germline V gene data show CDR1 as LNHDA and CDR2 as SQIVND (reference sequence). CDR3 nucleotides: TGTGCCAGTACCTCCCCTTCTGGGGCCAACGTCCTGACTTTC. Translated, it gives CASTSPSGANVLTF.

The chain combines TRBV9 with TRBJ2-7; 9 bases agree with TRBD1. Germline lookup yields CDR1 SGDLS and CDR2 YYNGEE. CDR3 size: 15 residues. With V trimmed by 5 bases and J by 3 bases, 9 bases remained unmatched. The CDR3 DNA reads TGTGCCAGCAGTTCCCCACGGGACAGGGACTACGAGCAGTACTTC. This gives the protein CASSSPRDRDYEQYF.

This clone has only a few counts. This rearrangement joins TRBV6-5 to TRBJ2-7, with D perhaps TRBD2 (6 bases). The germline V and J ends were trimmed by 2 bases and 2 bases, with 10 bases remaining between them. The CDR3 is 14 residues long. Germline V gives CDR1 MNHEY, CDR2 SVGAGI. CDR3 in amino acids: CASSYGRGTYEQYF. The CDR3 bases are TGTGCCAGCAGTTACGGGCGGGGAACCTACGAGCAGTACTTC.

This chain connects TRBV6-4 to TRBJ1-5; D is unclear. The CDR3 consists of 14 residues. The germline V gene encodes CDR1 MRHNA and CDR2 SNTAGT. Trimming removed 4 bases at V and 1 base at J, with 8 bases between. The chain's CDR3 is CASSVEPSNQPQHF. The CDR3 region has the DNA TGTGCCAGCAGTGTAGAACCGAGCAATCAGCCCCAGCATTTT.

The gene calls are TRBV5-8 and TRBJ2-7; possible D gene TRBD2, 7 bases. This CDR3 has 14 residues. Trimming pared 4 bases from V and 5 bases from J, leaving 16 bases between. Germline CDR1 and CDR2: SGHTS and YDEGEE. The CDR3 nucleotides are TGTGCCAGCAGCCCTTGGGAGGGGGGCAACGAGCAGTACTTC. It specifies CASSPWEGGNEQYF. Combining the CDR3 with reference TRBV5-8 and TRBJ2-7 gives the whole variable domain EAGVTQSPTHLIKTRGQQATLRCSPISGHTSVYWYQQALGLGLQFLLWYDEGEERNRGNFPPRFSGRQFPNYSSELNVNALELEDSALYLCASSPWEGGNEQYFGPGTRLTVT.

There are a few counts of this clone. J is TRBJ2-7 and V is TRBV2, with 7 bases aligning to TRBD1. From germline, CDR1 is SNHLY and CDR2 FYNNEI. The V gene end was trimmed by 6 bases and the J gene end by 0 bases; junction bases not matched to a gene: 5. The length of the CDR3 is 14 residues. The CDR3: CASSPDRSSYEQYF. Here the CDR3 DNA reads TGTGCCAGCAGCCCGGACAGGAGCTCCTACGAGCAGTACTTC.

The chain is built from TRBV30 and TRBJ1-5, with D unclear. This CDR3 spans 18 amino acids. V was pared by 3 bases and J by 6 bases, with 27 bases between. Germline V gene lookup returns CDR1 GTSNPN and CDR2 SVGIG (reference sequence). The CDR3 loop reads CAWSARIGGRSLGQPQHF. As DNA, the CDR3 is TGTGCCTGGAGCGCCCGCATAGGAGGACGTTCTCTTGGTCAGCCCCAGCATTTT.

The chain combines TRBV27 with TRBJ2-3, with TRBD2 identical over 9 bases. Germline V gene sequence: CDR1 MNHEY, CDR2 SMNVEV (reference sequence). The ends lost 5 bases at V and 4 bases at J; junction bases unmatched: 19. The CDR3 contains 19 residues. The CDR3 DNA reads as TGTGCCAGCAGTCCAGTGGAGGGTATCCCTAGCGGGACCCCAGATACGCAGTATTTT. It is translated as CASSPVEGIPSGTPDTQYF.

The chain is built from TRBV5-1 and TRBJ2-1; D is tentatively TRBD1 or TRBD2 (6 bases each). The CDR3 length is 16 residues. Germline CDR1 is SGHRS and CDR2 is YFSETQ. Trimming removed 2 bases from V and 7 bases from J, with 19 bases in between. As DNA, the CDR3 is TGCGCCAGCAGCTTAGGGGGGCCGCCTTATCGGAATGAGCAGTTCTTC. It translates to CASSLGGPPYRNEQFF.

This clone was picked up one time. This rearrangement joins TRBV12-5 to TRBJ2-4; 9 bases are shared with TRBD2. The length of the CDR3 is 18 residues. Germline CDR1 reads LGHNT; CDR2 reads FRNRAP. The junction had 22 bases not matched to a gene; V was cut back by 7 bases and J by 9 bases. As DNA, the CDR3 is TGTGCTAGTGCCAACCCCCCCCGCGCTAGCGGGACTTGGGGCATTCAGTACTTC. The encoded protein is CASANPPRASGTWGIQYF.

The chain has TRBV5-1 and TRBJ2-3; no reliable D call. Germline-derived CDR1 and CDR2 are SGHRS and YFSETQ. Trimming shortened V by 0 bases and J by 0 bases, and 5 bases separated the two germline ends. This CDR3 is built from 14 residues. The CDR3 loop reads CASSLASSTDTQYF. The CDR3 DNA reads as TGCGCCAGCAGCTTGGCCAGCAGCACAGATACGCAGTATTTT.

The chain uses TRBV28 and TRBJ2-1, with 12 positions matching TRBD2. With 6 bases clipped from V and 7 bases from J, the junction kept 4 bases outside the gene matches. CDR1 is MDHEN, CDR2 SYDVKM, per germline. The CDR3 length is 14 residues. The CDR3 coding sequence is TGTGCCAGCAGAGGCGGGACTAGCGGGAATGAGCAGTTCTTC. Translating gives CASRGGTSGNEQFF.

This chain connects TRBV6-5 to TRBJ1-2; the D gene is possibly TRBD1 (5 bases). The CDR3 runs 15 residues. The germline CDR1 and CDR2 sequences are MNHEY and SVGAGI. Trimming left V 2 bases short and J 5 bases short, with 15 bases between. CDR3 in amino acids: CASSYKGPPQYGYTF. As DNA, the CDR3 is TGTGCCAGCAGTTACAAGGGGCCGCCCCAATATGGCTACACCTTC.

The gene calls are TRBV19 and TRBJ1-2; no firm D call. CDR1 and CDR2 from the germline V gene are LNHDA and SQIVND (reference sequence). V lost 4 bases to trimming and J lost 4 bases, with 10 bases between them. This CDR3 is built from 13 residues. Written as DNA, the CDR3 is TGTGCCAGTAGTAGAGAAATCCCCTATGGCTACACCTTC. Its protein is CASSREIPYGYTF.

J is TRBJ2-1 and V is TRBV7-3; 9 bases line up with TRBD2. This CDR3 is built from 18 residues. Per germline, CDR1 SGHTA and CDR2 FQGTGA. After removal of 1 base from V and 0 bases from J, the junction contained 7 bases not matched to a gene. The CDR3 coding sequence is TGTGCCAGCAGCTTAAGTTCTAGCGGGGCCAGCTCCTACAATGAGCAGTTCTTC. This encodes CASSLSSSGASSYNEQFF.

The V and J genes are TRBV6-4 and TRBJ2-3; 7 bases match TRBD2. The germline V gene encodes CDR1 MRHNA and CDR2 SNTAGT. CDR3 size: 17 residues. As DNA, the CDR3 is TGTGCTCGCGGGGGTATTCCCCCTTTAACTATGGCAGATACGCAGTATTTT. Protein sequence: CARGGIPPLTMADTQYF.

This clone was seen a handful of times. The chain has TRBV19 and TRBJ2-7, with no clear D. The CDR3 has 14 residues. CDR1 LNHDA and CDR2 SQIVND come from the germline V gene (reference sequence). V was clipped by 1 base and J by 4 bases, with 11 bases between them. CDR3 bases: TGTGCCAGTAGTATAGGCCTCCCCTCTTACGAGCAGTACTTC. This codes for CASSIGLPSYEQYF.

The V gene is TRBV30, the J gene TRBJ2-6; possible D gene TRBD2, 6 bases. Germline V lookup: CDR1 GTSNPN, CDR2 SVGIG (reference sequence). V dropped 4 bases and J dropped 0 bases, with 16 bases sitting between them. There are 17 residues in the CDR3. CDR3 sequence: CAWKGLQTFSGANVLTF. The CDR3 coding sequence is TGTGCCTGGAAGGGACTCCAAACCTTCTCTGGGGCCAACGTCCTGACTTTC.

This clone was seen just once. DNA for the CDR3: TGTGCCTGGAGCGAGGGGGAATATGGAAACACCATATATTTT. Protein product: CAWSEGEYGNTIYF. V and J are TRBV30 and TRBJ1-3, with a possible D match to TRBD1 (6 bases). V was pared by 3 bases and J by 3 bases, with 12 bases between. Germline V gene lookup returns CDR1 GTSNPN and CDR2 SVGIG (reference sequence). This CDR3 contains 14 residues.

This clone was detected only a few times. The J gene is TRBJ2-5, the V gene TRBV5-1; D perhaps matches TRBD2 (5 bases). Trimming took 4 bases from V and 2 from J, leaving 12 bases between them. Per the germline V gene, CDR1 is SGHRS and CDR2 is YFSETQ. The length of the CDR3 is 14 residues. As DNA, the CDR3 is TGCGCCAGCAGCCCCGACCCGGGGCAAGAGACCCAGTACTTC. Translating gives CASSPDPGQETQYF.

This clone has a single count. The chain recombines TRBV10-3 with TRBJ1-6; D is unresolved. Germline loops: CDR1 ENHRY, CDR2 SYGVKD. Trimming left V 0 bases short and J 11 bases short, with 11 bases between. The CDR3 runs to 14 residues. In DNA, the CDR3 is TGTGCCATCAGTGAGTCCGTAGGGATGGCACCCCTCCACTTT. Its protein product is CAISESVGMAPLHF.